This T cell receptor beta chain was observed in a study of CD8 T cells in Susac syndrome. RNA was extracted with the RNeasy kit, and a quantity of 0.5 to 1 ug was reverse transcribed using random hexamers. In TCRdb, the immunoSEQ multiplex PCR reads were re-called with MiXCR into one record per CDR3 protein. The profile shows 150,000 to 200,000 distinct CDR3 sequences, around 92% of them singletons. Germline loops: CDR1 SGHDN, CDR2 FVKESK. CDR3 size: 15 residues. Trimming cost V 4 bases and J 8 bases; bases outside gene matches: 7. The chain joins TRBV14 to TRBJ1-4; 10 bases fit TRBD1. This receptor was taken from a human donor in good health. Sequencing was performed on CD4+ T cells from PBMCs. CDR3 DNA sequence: TGTGCCAGCAGCCCTCGGGGGACAGGGGTCGAAAAACTGTTTTTT. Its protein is CASSPRGTGVEKLFF.